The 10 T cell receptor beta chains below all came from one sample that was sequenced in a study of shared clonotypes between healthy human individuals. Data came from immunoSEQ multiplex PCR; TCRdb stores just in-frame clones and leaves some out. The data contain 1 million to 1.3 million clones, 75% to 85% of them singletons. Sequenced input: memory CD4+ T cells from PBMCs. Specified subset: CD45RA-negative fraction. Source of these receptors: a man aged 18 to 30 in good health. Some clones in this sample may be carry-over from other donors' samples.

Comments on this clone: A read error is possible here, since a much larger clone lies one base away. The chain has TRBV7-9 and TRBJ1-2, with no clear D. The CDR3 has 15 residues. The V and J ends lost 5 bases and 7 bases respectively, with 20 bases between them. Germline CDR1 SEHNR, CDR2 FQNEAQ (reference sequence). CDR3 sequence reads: CASSPHREGLSGYTF. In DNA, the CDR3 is TGTGCCAGCAGCCCCCATAGGGAAGGTTTGAGTGGCTACACCTTC. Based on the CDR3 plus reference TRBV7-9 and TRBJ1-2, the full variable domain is DTGVSQNPRHKITKRGQNVTFRCDPISEHNRLYWYRQTLGQGPEFLTYFQNEAQLEKSRLLSDRFSAERPKGSFSTLEIQRTEQGDSAMYLCASSPHREGLSGYTFGSGTRLTVV.

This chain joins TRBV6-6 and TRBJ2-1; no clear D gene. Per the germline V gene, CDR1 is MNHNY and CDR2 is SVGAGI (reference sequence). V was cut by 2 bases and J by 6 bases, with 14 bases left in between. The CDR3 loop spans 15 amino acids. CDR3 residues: CASSYPTTGPNEQFF. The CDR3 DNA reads TGTGCCAGCAGTTACCCCACGACTGGCCCCAATGAGCAGTTCTTC.

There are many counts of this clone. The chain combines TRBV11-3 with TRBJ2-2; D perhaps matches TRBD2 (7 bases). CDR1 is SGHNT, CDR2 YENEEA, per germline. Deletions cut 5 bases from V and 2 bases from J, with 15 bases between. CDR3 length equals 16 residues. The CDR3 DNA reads TGTGCCAGCAGCCCCTTTGCGGGGGCTAACACCGGGGAGCTGTTTTTT. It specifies CASSPFAGANTGELFF.

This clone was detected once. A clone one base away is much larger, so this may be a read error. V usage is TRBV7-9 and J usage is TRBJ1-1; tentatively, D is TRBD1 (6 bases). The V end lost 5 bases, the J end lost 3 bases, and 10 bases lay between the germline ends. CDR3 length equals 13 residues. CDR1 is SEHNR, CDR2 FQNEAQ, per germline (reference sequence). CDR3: CASSQQGDTEAFF. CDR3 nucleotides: TGTGCCAGCAGCCAACAGGGAGACACTGAAGCTTTCTTT.

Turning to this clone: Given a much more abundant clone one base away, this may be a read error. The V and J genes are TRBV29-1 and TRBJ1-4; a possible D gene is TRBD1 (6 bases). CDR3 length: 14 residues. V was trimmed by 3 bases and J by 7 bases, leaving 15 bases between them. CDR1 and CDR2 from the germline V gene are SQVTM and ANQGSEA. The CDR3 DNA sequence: TGCAGCGTTGATAGGCGAGGGGGGGGTGAAAAACTGTTTTTT. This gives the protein CSVDRRGGGEKLFF.

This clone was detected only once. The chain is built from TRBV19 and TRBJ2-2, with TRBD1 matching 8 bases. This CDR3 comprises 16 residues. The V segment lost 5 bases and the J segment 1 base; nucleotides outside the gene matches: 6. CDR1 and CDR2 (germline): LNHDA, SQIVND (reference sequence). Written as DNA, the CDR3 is TGTGCCAGTAGTTCGGGACAGGTCATGAACACCGGGGAGCTGTTTTTT. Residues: CASSSGQVMNTGELFF.

The CDR3 spells CASSPPTGNEQFF. The CDR3 bases are TGTGCCAGCAGTCCCCCGACGGGGAATGAGCAGTTCTTC. The chain is built from TRBV6-1 and TRBJ2-1, with a possible D match to TRBD2 (5 bases). The CDR3 has 13 residues. Trimming took 5 bases from V and 7 from J, leaving 12 bases between them. Germline V lookup: CDR1 MNHNS, CDR2 SASEGT.

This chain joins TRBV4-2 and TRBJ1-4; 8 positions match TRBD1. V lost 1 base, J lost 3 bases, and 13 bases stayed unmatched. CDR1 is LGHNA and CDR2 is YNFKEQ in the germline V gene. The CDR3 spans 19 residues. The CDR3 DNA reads TGTGCCAGCAGCCAAGTGACAGGGGCGGGGGTAGGAGCTAATGAAAAACTGTTTTTT. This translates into CASSQVTGAGVGANEKLFF.

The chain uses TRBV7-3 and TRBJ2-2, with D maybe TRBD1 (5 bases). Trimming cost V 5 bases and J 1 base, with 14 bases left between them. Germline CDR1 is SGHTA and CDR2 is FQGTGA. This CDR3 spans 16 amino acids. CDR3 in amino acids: CASSPRQRLNTGELFF. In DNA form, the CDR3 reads TGTGCCAGCAGCCCCCGACAGAGGTTGAACACCGGGGAGCTGTTTTTT.

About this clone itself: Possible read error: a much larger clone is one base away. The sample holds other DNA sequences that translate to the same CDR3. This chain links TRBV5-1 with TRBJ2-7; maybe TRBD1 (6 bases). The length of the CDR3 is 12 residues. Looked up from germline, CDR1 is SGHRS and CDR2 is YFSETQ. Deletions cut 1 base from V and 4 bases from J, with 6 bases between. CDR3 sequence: CASSLTGYEQYF. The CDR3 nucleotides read TGCGCCAGCAGCTTGACAGGGTACGAGCAGTACTTC. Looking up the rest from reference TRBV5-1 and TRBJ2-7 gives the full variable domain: KAGVTQTPRYLIKTRGQQVTLSCSPISGHRSVSWYQQTPGQGLQFLFEYFSETQRNKGNFPGRFSGRQFSNSRSEMNVSTLELGDSALYLCASSLTGYEQYFGPGTRLTVT.